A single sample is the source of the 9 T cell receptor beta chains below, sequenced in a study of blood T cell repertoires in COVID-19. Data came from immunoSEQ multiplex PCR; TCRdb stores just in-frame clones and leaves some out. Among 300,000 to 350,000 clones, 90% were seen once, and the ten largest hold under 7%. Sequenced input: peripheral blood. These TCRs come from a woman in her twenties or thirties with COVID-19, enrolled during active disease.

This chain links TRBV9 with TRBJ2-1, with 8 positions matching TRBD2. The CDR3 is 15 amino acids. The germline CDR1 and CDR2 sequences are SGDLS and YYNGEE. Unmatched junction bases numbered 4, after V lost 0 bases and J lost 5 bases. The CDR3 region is CASSVGLASHNEQFF. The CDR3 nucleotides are TGTGCCAGCAGCGTAGGACTAGCGTCCCACAATGAGCAGTTCTTC.

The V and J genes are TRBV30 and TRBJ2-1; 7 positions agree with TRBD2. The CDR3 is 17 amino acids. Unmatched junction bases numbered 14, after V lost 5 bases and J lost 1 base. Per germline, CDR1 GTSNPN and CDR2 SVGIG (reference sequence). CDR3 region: CAWAPTRAGVSYNEQFF. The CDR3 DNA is TGTGCCTGGGCGCCGACTAGGGCGGGAGTGTCCTACAATGAGCAGTTCTTC.

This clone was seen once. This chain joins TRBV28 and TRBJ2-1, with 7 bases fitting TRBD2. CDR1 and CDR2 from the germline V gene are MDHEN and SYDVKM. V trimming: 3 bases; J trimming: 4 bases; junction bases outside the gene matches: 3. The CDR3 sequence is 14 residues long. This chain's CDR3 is CASSFLAEYNEQFF. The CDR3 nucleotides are TGTGCCAGCAGTTTCCTAGCGGAATACAATGAGCAGTTCTTC.

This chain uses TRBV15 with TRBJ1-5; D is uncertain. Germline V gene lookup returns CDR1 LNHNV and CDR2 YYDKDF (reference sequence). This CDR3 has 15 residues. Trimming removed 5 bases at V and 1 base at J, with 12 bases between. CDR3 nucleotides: TGTGCCACCAGCTCTAATCGGGGAAGCAATCAGCCCCAGCATTTT. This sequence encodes CATSSNRGSNQPQHF.

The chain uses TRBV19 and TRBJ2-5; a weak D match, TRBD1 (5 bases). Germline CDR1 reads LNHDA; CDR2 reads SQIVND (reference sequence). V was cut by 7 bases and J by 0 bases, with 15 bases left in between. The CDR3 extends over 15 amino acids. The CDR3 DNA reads TGTGCCAGTAATGGGGCGCTGGGCGACCAAGAGACCCAGTACTTC. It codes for CASNGALGDQETQYF.

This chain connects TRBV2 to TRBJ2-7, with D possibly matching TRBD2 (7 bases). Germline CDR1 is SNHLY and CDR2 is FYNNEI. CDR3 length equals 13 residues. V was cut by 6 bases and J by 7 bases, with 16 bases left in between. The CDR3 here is CASSERGGGEQYF. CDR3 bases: TGTGCCAGCAGCGAAAGGGGGGGCGGGGAGCAGTACTTC.

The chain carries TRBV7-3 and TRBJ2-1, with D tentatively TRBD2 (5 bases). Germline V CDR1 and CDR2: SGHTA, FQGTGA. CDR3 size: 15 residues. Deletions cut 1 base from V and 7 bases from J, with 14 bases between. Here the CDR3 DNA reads TGTGCCAGCAGCTTAAATGGTGCGGGTAGGAATGAGCAGTTCTTC. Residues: CASSLNGAGRNEQFF.

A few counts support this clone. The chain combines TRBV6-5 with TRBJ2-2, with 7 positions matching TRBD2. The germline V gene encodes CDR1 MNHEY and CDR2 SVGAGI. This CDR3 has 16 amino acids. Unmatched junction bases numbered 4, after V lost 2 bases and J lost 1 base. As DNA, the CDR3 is TGTGCCAGCAGTTACGGGCGGGGGATGAACACCGGGGAGCTGTTTTTT. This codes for CASSYGRGMNTGELFF.

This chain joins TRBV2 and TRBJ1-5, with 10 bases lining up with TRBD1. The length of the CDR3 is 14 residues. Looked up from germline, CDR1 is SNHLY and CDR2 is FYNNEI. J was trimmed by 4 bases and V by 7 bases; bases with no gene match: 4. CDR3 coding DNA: TGTGCCAGCACTCCGGGACAGGGGAATCAGCCCCAGCATTTT. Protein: CASTPGQGNQPQHF. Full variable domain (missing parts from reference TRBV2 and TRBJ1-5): EPEVTQTPSHQVTQMGQEVILRCVPISNHLYFYWYRQILGQKVEFLVSFYNNEISEKSEIFDDQFSVERPDGSNFTLKIRSTKLEDSAMYFCASTPGQGNQPQHFGDGTRLSIL.